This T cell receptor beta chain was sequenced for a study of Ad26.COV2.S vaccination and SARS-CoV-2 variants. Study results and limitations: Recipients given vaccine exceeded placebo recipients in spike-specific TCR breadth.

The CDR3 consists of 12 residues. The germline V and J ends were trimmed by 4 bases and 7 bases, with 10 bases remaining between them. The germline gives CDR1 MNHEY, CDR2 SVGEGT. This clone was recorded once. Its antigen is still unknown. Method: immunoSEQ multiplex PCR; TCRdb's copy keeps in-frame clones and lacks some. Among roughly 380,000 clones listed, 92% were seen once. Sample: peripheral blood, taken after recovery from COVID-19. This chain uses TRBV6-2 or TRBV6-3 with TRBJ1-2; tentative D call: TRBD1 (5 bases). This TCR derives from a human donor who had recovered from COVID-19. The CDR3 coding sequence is TGTGCCAGCAGTTCCGGGACGGTTGGCTACACCTTC. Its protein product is CASSSGTVGYTF.